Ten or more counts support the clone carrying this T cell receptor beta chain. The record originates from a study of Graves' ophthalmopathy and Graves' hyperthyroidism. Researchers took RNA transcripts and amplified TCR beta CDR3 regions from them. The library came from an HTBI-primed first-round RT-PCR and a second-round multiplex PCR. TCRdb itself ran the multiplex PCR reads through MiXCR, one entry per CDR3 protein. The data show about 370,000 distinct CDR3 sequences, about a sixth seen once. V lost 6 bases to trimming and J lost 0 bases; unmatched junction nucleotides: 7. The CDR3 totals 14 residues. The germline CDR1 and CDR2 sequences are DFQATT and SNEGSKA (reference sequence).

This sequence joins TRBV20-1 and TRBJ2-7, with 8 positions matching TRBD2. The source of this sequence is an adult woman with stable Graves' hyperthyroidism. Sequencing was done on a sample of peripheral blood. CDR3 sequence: CSASGTRSSYEQYF. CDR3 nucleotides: TGCAGTGCCTCCGGGACTAGGAGCTCCTACGAGCAGTACTTC.